This T cell receptor (beta chain) was found in a study of blood T cell repertoires in COVID-19. Whole-study context: Acute-phase and convalescent COVID-19 samples originated in the United States, Italy and Spain. The cDNA or gDNA used as material had been derived from T cells, B-cell-depleted T cells, or PBMCs.

The ends lost 4 bases at V and 3 bases at J; junction bases unmatched: 3. CDR1 and CDR2 (germline): MGHRA, YSYEKL. The CDR3 spans 15 residues. In the original workflow: Scientists estimated how many nucleated cells there were by amplifying reference gene primers. Sequenced by immunoSEQ multiplex PCR; TCRdb stores in-frame clones only, minus some. V and J calls plus clone size are reproduced from that table; the DNA served to infer D and trimming. The sample lists 310,000 or so clones, 88% seen once, with roughly 12% in the top ten. It was during active infection that Seattle patients were enrolled and then longitudinally followed.

The sequenced material came from peripheral blood. This TCR derives from a woman aged 25 to 39 with COVID-19, enrolled during active disease. The chain carries TRBV4-1 and TRBJ1-4; 9 nucleotides align to TRBD1. The CDR3 is CASSRTGVANEKLFF. The CDR3 DNA is TGCGCCAGCAGCCGGACAGGGGTTGCTAATGAAAAACTGTTTTTT.